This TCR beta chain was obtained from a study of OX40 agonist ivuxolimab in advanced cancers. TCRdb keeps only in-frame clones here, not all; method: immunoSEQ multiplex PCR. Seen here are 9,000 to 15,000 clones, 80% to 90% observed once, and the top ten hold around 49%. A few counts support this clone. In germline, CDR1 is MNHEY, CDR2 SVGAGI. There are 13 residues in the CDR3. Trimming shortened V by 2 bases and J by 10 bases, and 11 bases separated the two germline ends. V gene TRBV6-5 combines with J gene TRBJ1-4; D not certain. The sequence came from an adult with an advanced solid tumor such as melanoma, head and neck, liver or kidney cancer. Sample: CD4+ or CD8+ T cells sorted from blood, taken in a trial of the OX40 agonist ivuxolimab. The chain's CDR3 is CASSYTSGGKLFF. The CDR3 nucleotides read TGTGCCAGCAGTTACACCTCGGGCGGAAAACTGTTTTTT.